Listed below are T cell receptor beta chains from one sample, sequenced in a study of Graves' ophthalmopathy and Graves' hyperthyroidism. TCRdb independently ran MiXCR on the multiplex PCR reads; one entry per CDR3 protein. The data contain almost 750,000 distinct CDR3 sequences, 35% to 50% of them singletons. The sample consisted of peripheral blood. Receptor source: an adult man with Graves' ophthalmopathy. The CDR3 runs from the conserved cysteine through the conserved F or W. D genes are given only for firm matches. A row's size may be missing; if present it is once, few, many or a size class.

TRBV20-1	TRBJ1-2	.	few	CSASQGISNTF	TGCAGTGCTTCACAAGGGATTTCGAACACCTTC
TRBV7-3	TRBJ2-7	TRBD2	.	CASSNRLLAGTYEQYF	TGTGCCAGCAGCAACAGACTACTAGCGGGGACCTACGAGCAGTACTTC
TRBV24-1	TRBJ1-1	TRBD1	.	CAARPGTGRTEAFF	TGTGCCGCACGACCCGGGACAGGGAGAACTGAAGCTTTCTTT
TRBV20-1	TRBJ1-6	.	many	CSATAGNSPLHF	TGCAGTGCTACCGCAGGGAATTCACCCCTCCACTTT
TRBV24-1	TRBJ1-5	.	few	CATSDPGINQPQHF	TGTGCCACCAGTGACCCAGGTATCAATCAGCCCCAGCATTTT
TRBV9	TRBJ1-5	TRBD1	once	CASSPGTGGSGQSQHF	TGTGCCAGCAGCCCCGGGACAGGGGGCTCGGGTCAGTCCCAGCATTTT
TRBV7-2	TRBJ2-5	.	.	CASSFLVVQSQETQYF	TGTGCCAGCAGCTTTTTGGTCGTACAGTCTCAAGAGACCCAGTACTTC
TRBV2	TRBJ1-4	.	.	CASSSGLAATNEKLFF	TGTGCCAGCAGCTCCGGTTTGGCAGCAACTAATGAAAAACTGTTTTTT
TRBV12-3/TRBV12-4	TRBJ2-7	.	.	CASSFQITYEQYF	TGTGCCAGCAGTTTCCAGATTACCTACGAGCAGTACTTC
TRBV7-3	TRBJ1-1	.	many	CASSLTGGRSTEAFF	TGTGCCAGCAGCTTAACGGGGGGTCGGAGCACTGAAGCTTTCTTT
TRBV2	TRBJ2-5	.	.	CASSDRGSWSQYF	TGTGCCAGCAGTGACCGGGGCAGCTGGTCCCAGTACTTC
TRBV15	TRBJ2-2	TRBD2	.	CATSSRDRGLAGGVTGELFF	TGTGCCACCAGCAGCCGGGACAGGGGACTAGCGGGAGGCGTGACCGGGGAGCTGTTTTTT
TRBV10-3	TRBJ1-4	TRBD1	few	CASSRGQVNEKLFF	TGTGCCAGCAGTAGGGGACAGGTTAATGAAAAACTGTTTTTT
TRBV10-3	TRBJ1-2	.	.	CAISAGSQLYDYTF	TGTGCCATCAGTGCCGGGTCCCAACTCTATGACTACACCTTC
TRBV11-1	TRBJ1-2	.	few	CASILGPSLYGYTF	TGTGCCAGCATCCTCGGGCCCTCCCTCTATGGCTACACCTTC
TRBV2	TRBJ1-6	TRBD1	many	CASSASPGGPNSPLHF	TGTGCCAGCAGTGCTTCCCCAGGGGGTCCTAATTCACCCCTCCACTTT